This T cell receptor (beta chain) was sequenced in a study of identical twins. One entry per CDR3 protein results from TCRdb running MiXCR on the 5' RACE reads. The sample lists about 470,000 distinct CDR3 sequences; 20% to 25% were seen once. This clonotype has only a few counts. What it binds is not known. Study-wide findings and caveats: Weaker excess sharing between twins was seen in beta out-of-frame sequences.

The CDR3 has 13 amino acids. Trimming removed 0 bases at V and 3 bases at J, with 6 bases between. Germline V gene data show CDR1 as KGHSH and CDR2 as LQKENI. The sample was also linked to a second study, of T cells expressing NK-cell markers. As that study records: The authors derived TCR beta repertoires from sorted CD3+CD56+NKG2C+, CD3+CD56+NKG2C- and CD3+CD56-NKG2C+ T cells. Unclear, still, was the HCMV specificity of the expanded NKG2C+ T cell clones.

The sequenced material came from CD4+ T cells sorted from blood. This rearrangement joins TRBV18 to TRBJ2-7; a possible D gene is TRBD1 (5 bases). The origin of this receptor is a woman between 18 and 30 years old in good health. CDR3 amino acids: CASSPPGVYEQYF. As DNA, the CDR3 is TGTGCCAGCTCACCACCAGGGGTCTACGAGCAGTACTTC. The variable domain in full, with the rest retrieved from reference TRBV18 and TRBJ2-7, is NAGVMQNPRHLVRRRGQEARLRCSPMKGHSHVYWYRQLPEEGLKFMVYLQKENIIDESGMPKERFSAEFPKEGPSILRIQQVVRGDSAAYFCASSPPGVYEQYFGPGTRLTVT.